Sequencing of this T cell receptor (beta chain) was carried out in a study of blood T cell repertoires in COVID-19. Sequencing used immunoSEQ multiplex PCR; TCRdb keeps in-frame clones, though not all of them. Here the sample spans roughly 360,000 clones, about 90% being singletons. The CDR3 covers 16 residues. V was shortened by 4 bases and J by 3 bases, with 13 bases between the two germline ends. Germline loops: CDR1 MNHEY, CDR2 SVGAGI. Each participant's cohort was designated according to participant-reported clinical history. The receptor was isolated from a man aged 25-45 years who had recovered from COVID-19. The sequencing sample was made of PBMCs or T cells enriched from blood (not recorded which). The chain uses TRBV6-5 and TRBJ1-6, with a possible D match to TRBD1 (5 bases). Here the CDR3 reads CASSSDIGLYNSPLHF. The CDR3 DNA follows: TGTGCCAGCAGTTCGGACATAGGCCTCTATAATTCACCCCTCCACTTT.